Here is one TCR beta chain with its context. The sample comes from a study of blood T cell repertoires in COVID-19. Across the whole study: Researchers got acute and convalescent COVID-19 samples from the United States, Italy and Spain.

Those who participated ranged in age from roughly 18 to 90 years and resided in 20 to 30 US areas. Cohorts were determined from participant-reported clinical history. Original analysis: Amplification with reference gene primers provided the estimates of nucleated cell counts. Sequencing was performed with immunoSEQ multiplex PCR; in TCRdb, only in-frame clones are kept and a portion is missing. That table is the source of V, J and clone size, and D and trimming were worked out from the DNA. The table lists about 320,000 clones, 80% to 90% of them singletons. The sequence was obtained from a man in his thirties or forties who had recovered from COVID-19. Sequenced sample: PBMCs or T cells enriched from blood (not recorded which).

The CDR3 protein is CASSLEAGTGFRNYGYTF. The CDR3 nucleotides read TGCGCCAGCAGCTTGGAAGCCGGGACAGGGTTCCGCAACTATGGCTACACCTTC. The chain is built from TRBV5-1 and TRBJ1-2, with 9 bases matching TRBD1. The CDR3 length is 18 residues. Germline loops: CDR1 SGHRS, CDR2 YFSETQ. V shed 0 bases and J 2 bases; nucleotides not matched to a gene: 11.